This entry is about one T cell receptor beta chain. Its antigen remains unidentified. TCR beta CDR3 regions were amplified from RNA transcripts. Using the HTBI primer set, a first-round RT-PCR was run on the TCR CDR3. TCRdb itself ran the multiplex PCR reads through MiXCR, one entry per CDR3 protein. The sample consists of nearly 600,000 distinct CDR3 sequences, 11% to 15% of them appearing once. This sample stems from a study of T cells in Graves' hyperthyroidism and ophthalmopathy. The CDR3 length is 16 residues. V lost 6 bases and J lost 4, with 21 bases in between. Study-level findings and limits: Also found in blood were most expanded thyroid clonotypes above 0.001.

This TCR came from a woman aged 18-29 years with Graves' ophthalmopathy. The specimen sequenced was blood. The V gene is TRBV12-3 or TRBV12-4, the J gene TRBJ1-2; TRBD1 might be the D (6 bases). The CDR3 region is CASSQLGGAGGYGYTF. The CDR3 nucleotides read TGTGCCAGCAGCCAATTAGGGGGGGCAGGCGGCTATGGCTACACCTTC.